Detailed here is one T cell receptor beta chain. Patients of the Seattle cohort, enrolled during active infection, were followed longitudinally. This sample stems from a study of blood T cell repertoires in COVID-19. Study information: Samples taken during acute and convalescent COVID-19 were collected in the United States, Italy and Spain. In each case, the material was cDNA or gDNA derived from T cells, B-cell-depleted T cells, or PBMCs.

The CDR3 sequence is 14 residues long. Trimming cost V 5 bases and J 2 bases, with 10 bases left between them. Germline V CDR1 and CDR2: MNHEY, SVGAGI. Measured with immunoSEQ multiplex PCR; TCRdb has only the in-frame clones, and not every one. The repertoire includes about 180,000 clones, approximately 80% of them detected once, and over 6.5% sits in the top ten. The gene calls are TRBV6-5 and TRBJ1-3; D perhaps matches TRBD1 (6 bases). The sequence was obtained from a woman aged 40 to 50 with COVID-19, enrolled during active disease. The sequencing sample was made of peripheral blood. CDR3 sequence reads: CASSHTGTGNTIYF. The DNA of the CDR3 is TGTGCCAGCAGTCACACAGGGACTGGAAACACCATATATTTT.